The 3 T cell receptor beta chains below all came from one sample that was sequenced in a study of PD-1 blockade in classical Hodgkin lymphoma. The time point: cycle 4 day 1 (C4D1), after five to seven weeks of nivolumab. Every single patient, without exception, relapsed after autologous stem cell transplantation, and brentuximab vedotin exposure varied. TCRdb's table, derived via immunoSEQ multiplex PCR, lists solely in-frame clones and lacks some. The repertoire holds tens of thousands of clones, 90% seen once, with around 2.7% in the top ten. Sequences were derived from peripheral blood mononuclear cells (PBMCs), sampled before the fourth cycle of nivolumab. The receptors derive from a human donor with classical Hodgkin lymphoma.

CDR3 bases: TGTGCCTGGAGTGAGGCGTTACTAACAGGGGCGCGGTATGGCTACACCTTC. It specifies CAWSEALLTGARYGYTF. V gene TRBV30 combines with J gene TRBJ1-2; 7 nucleotides agree with TRBD1. CDR1 is GTSNPN and CDR2 is SVGIG in the germline V gene (reference sequence). The CDR3 sequence is 17 residues long. The trim removed 1 base at V and 5 bases at J, leaving 16 bases unmatched.

This clone has a single count. The chain carries TRBV9 and TRBJ1-6, with TRBD1 as a possible D gene (5 bases). Trimming left V 3 bases short and J 3 bases short, with 19 bases between. Germline V lookup: CDR1 SGDLS, CDR2 YYNGEE. There are 18 residues in the CDR3. This chain's CDR3 is CASSARGGPNFYNSPLHF. The CDR3 nucleotides are TGTGCCAGCAGCGCTAGGGGTGGGCCTAATTTCTATAATTCACCCCTCCACTTT.

The rearrangement joins TRBV19 to TRBJ2-7; the D gene is possibly TRBD1 (6 bases). CDR3 size: 14 residues. Germline lookup yields CDR1 LNHDA and CDR2 SQIVND (reference sequence). With 5 bases removed from V and 6 bases from J, the gap between germline ends came to 17 bases. The CDR3 loop is CASSFGQTLGEQYF. CDR3 DNA: TGTGCCAGTAGTTTTGGACAGACCCTGGGCGAGCAGTACTTC.